The 9 T cell receptor beta chains presented below share a single source sample, sequenced in a study of PD-L1 blockade in urothelial cancer. Profiling relied on immunoSEQ multiplex PCR, and the TCRdb table lists in-frame clones only, not all of them. The profile shows tens of thousands of clones, roughly four fifths of them singletons. Sequencing used PBMCs, obtained around atezolizumab (anti-PD-L1) treatment. These receptors were collected from a man between 70 and 80 years old with urothelial cancer.

The rearrangement uses TRBV27 and TRBJ2-7, with D perhaps matching TRBD2 (6 bases). CDR1 and CDR2 (germline): MNHEY, SMNVEV (reference sequence). With 6 bases removed from V and 5 bases from J, the gap between germline ends came to 14 bases. This CDR3 contains 13 residues. The chain's CDR3 is CASSLGGFDEQYF. Here the CDR3 DNA reads TGTGCCAGCAGCCTTGGGGGGTTCGACGAGCAGTACTTC.

V and J are TRBV2 and TRBJ2-7, with 7 bases lining up with TRBD2. Unmatched junction bases numbered 6, after V lost 4 bases and J lost 3 bases. This CDR3 comprises 14 residues. Germline V gives CDR1 SNHLY, CDR2 FYNNEI. The CDR3 nucleotides read TGTGCCAGCAGTGGATCAGCGGGGAGCTACGAGCAGTACTTC. It yields the protein CASSGSAGSYEQYF.

This chain's CDR3 is CASSSSANQPQHF. The CDR3 bases are TGTGCCAGTAGTTCATCAGCGAATCAGCCCCAGCATTTT. The gene calls are TRBV19 and TRBJ1-5; D remains unclear. Between the trimmed V and J ends, which lost 5 bases and 4 bases, there was a span of 9 bases. The CDR3 is 13 amino acids. The V gene's germline CDR1 is LNHDA and CDR2 SQIVND (reference sequence).

The chain is built from TRBV5-1 and TRBJ1-1, with D perhaps TRBD1 (6 bases). The CDR3 consists of 16 residues. Between the trimmed V and J ends, which lost 4 bases and 0 bases, there was a span of 16 bases. In germline, CDR1 is SGHRS, CDR2 YFSETQ. CDR3 sequence (DNA): TGCGCCAGCAGCGACGGGAGGGGGTTCTTGAACACTGAAGCTTTCTTT. Encoded protein: CASSDGRGFLNTEAFF. Full variable domain (remainder filled in from reference TRBV5-1 and TRBJ1-1): KAGVTQTPRYLIKTRGQQVTLSCSPISGHRSVSWYQQTPGQGLQFLFEYFSETQRNKGNFPGRFSGRQFSNSRSEMNVSTLELGDSALYLCASSDGRGFLNTEAFFGQGTRLTVV.

The J gene is TRBJ2-7, the V gene TRBV5-5; D perhaps matches TRBD2 (5 bases). CDR1 and CDR2 from the germline V gene are SGHKS and YYEKEE (reference sequence). Trimming left V 2 bases short and J 2 bases short, with 8 bases between. The CDR3 consists of 13 residues. CDR3 nucleotides: TGTGCCAGCAGCTTAACGGGGACCTACGAGCAGTACTTC. This encodes CASSLTGTYEQYF. Full variable domain (remainder filled in from reference TRBV5-5 and TRBJ2-7): DAGVTQSPTHLIKTRGQQVTLRCSPISGHKSVSWYQQVLGQGPQFIFQYYEKEERGRGNFPDRFSARQFPNYSSELNVNALLLGDSALYLCASSLTGTYEQYFGPGTRLTVT.

The V and J genes are TRBV9 and TRBJ2-2; weak D call: TRBD1 (6 bases). Germline V lookup: CDR1 SGDLS, CDR2 YYNGEE. The CDR3 has 13 residues. V shed 10 bases and J shed 5 bases, with 15 bases lying between them. The DNA for the CDR3 is TGTGCCGCCGCGACAGGTTCGACCGGGGAGCTGTTTTTT. Translation gives CAAATGSTGELFF.

The chain joins TRBV7-6 to TRBJ1-5; perhaps TRBD1 as D (5 bases). This CDR3 is 15 amino acids long. V was clipped by 5 bases and J by 2 bases, with 13 bases between them. From germline, CDR1 is SGHVS and CDR2 FNYEAQ. The CDR3 loop reads CASSLVQGGNQPQHF. For the CDR3, the DNA is TGTGCCAGCAGCCTAGTGCAGGGTGGCAATCAGCCCCAGCATTTT. The complete variable domain, with remaining parts taken from reference TRBV7-6 and TRBJ1-5, reads GAGVSQSPRYKVTKRGQDVALRCDPISGHVSLYWYRQALGQGPEFLTYFNYEAQQDKSGLPNDRFSAERPEGSISTLTIQRTEQRDSAMYRCASSLVQGGNQPQHFGDGTRLSIL.

The CDR3 DNA reads TGTGCCAGTAGTATACTAGCGGGAGGGACAGATACGCAGTATTTT. This encodes CASSILAGGTDTQYF. The chain joins TRBV19 to TRBJ2-3; TRBD2 matches 12 bases. Trimming took 2 bases from V and 3 from J; bases not matched to a gene: 0. The CDR3 sequence is 15 residues long. Germline V lookup: CDR1 LNHDA, CDR2 SQIVND (reference sequence).

This clone was seen once. In DNA, the CDR3 is TGTGCCAGCATTCCAAGGGGACAGGGGGGCGGTCAGCCCCAGCATTTT. Its protein product is CASIPRGQGGGQPQHF. This chain uses TRBV28 with TRBJ1-5; 11 nucleotides match TRBD1. The CDR3 extends over 16 amino acids. Germline CDR1 reads MDHEN; CDR2 reads SYDVKM. Trimming at V came to 7 bases and at J to 6 bases, leaving 11 bases not matched to a gene.